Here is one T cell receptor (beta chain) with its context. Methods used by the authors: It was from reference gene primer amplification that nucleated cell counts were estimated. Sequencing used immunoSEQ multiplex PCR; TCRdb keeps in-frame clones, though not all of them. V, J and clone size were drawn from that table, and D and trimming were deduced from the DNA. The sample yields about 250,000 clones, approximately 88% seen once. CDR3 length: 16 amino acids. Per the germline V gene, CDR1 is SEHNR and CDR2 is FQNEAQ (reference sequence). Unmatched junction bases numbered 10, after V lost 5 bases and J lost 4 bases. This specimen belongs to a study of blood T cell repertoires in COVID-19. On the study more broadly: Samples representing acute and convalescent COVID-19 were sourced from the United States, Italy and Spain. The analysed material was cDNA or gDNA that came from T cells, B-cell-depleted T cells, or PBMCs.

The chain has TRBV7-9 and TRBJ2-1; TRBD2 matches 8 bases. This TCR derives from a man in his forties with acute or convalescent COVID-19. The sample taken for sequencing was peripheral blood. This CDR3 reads CASSPRGGGGYNEQFF. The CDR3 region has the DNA TGTGCCAGCAGCCCCCGGGGGGGCGGGGGTTACAATGAGCAGTTCTTC.